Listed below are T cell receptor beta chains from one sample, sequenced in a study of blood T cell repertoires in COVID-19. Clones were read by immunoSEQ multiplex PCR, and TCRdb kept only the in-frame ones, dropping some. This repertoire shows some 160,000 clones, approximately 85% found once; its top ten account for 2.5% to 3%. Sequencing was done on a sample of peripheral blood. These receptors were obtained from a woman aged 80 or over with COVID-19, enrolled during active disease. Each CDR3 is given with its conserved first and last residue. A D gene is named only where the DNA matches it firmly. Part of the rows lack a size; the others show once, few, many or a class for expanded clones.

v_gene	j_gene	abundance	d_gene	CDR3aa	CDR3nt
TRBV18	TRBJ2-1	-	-	CASSPSPTGSYNEQFF	TGTGCCAGCTCACCATCGCCCACAGGATCCTACAATGAGCAGTTCTTC
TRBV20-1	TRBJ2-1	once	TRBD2	CSASGLAGGYPNEQFF	TGCAGTGCTAGTGGACTAGCGGGGGGCTACCCCAATGAGCAGTTCTTC
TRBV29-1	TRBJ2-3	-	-	CSATTGSSTDTQYF	TGCAGCGCCACGACAGGTTCTAGCACAGATACGCAGTATTTT
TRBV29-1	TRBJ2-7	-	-	CSVAGTPSGEQYF	TGCAGCGTGGCCGGGACTCCGAGTGGTGAGCAGTACTTC
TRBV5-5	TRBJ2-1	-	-	CASSFGLAASSYNEQFF	TGTGCCAGCAGCTTTGGGCTAGCCGCTAGCTCCTACAATGAGCAGTTCTTC
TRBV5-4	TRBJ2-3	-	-	CASSLALGTQYF	TGTGCCAGCAGCTTGGCGCTCGGTACGCAGTATTTT
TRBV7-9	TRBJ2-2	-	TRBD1	CASSTRQGAGELFF	TGTGCCAGCAGCACAAGACAGGGCGCCGGGGAGCTGTTTTTT
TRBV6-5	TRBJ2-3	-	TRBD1	CASSTGPFTDTQYF	TGTGCCAGCTCGACAGGGCCTTTCACAGATACGCAGTATTTT
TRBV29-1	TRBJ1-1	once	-	CSVEQGRGEAFF	TGCAGCGTTGAACAGGGGAGGGGTGAAGCTTTCTTT
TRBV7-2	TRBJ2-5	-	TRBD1	CASSSHRGVQETQYF	TGTGCCAGCAGCTCCCACAGGGGGGTCCAAGAGACCCAGTACTTC
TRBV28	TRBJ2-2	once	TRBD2	CASSPIGTSGRASGELFF	TGTGCCAGCAGTCCCATCGGGACTAGCGGGAGGGCCAGCGGGGAGCTGTTTTTT